These 23 T cell receptor beta chains were all obtained from the same sample, sequenced in a study of pediatric ulcerative colitis. Assay: immunoSEQ multiplex PCR; the TCRdb copy retains only in-frame clones and omits some. The sample holds about 24,000 clones, 65% to 80% seen once. During colonoscopy, one to two rectal pinch biopsies were collected. The sample was gut tissue. The receptor set was obtained from a boy between 10 and 17 years old with severe ulcerative colitis.

This clone was counted a few times. This chain links TRBV5-4 with TRBJ2-1, with TRBD1 identical over 7 bases. The V gene end was trimmed by 7 bases and the J gene end by 1 base; junction bases not matched to a gene: 2. Germline assignment: CDR1 SGHNT and CDR2 YYREEE (reference sequence). This CDR3 is 13 amino acids long. The CDR3: CASGTDSYNEQFF. CDR3 DNA: TGTGCCAGCGGGACAGATTCCTACAATGAGCAGTTCTTC.

This clone showed up just once. As DNA, the CDR3 is TGTGCCAGCAAATCAGGGTTTGGGGAAAAACTGTTTTTT. It yields the protein CASKSGFGEKLFF. The chain couples TRBV7-9 to TRBJ1-4, with a weak D call TRBD1 (5 bases). The germline CDR1 and CDR2 sequences are SEHNR and FQNEAQ (reference sequence). CDR3 length: 13 residues. V was clipped by 7 bases and J by 8 bases, with 14 bases between them.

A few counts support this clone. The rearrangement uses TRBV30 and TRBJ2-7; D might be TRBD1 (5 bases). The CDR3 covers 11 residues. V was cut by 2 bases and J by 6 bases, with 8 bases left in between. Germline V CDR1 and CDR2: GTSNPN, SVGIG (reference sequence). As DNA, the CDR3 is TGTGCCTGGAGTTGGCAGGGCGAGCAGTACTTC. Its translation: CAWSWQGEQYF.

The chain employs TRBV14 and TRBJ2-5; the D gene is possibly TRBD2 (5 bases). V was pared by 2 bases and J by 5 bases, with 15 bases between. The CDR3 runs to 15 residues. Germline CDR1 is SGHDN and CDR2 is FVKESK. This chain's CDR3 is CASSQKSGRGETQYF. For the CDR3, the DNA is TGTGCCAGCAGCCAAAAGAGCGGCCGTGGGGAGACCCAGTACTTC.

This clone came up a few times. The gene calls are TRBV6-6 and TRBJ1-5; the D gene is possibly TRBD1 (6 bases). The CDR3 sequence is 15 residues long. CDR1 is MNHNY and CDR2 is SVGAGI in the germline V gene (reference sequence). V was trimmed by 1 base and J by 2 bases, leaving 9 bases between them. The CDR3 protein is CASSYLQGGNQPQHF. The CDR3 coding sequence is TGTGCCAGCAGTTACTTACAGGGAGGCAATCAGCCCCAGCATTTT.

This clone was observed a few times. This sequence joins TRBV19 and TRBJ2-7; maybe TRBD1 (5 bases). This CDR3 has 12 amino acids. Trimming took off 7 bases at V and 3 bases at J, with 10 bases between the two ends. Germline V CDR1 and CDR2: LNHDA, SQIVND (reference sequence). CDR3 sequence reads: CASKDQGYEQYF. The CDR3 DNA reads TGTGCCAGTAAGGACCAGGGCTACGAGCAGTACTTC.

The chain joins TRBV10-2 to TRBJ2-3; 7 bases fit TRBD2. V shed 3 bases, J shed 2 bases, and the junction held 8 bases outside the gene matches. The CDR3 is made up of 16 amino acids. Germline values: CDR1 WSHSY, CDR2 SAAADI. As DNA, the CDR3 is TGCGCCAGCAGTGAAGCGAAGGGACTACTCACAGATACGCAGTATTTT. Amino acids: CASSEAKGLLTDTQYF.

The rearrangement links TRBV4-2 to TRBJ2-1; 14 bases line up with TRBD2. Trimming at V came to 1 base and at J to 5 bases, leaving 1 base not matched to a gene. Germline assignment: CDR1 LGHNA and CDR2 YNFKEQ. The CDR3 runs 16 residues. The CDR3: CASSQVGLAGDNEQFF. For the CDR3, the DNA is TGTGCCAGCAGCCAAGTGGGACTAGCGGGAGACAATGAGCAGTTCTTC.

The chain carries TRBV4-2 and TRBJ2-7; tentatively, D is TRBD1 (6 bases). CDR3 length: 15 residues. The germline V and J ends were trimmed by 0 bases and 0 bases, with 9 bases remaining between them. The germline V gene has CDR1 LGHNA and CDR2 YNFKEQ. This chain's CDR3 is CASSQDQDSSYEQYF. The DNA for the CDR3 is TGTGCCAGCAGCCAAGACCAGGACAGCTCCTACGAGCAGTACTTC.

V gene TRBV19 combines with J gene TRBJ1-1, with no clear D. The CDR3 runs to 15 residues. Trimming pared 2 bases from V and 1 base from J, leaving 11 bases between. Germline assignment: CDR1 LNHDA and CDR2 SQIVND (reference sequence). The CDR3 reads CASSITGISNTEAFF. In nucleotides, the CDR3 is TGTGCCAGTAGTATAACGGGGATTTCGAACACTGAAGCTTTCTTT.

The chain uses TRBV21-1 and TRBJ1-1; the listed D gene, TRBD1, was not tested against the DNA. TRBV21-1 is termed a pseudogene. The CDR3 sequence is 18 residues long. CDR3 in amino acids: CASSKIRVGDRPNTEAFF. The CDR3 DNA sequence: TGTGCCAGCAGCAAAATCAGAGTAGGGGACAGGCCGAACACTGAAGCTTTCTTT.

This chain uses TRBV4-1 with TRBJ2-1; maybe TRBD2 (6 bases). Trimming removed 5 bases at V and 0 bases at J, with 14 bases between. The CDR3 spans 16 residues. CDR1 is MGHRA and CDR2 is YSYEKL in the germline V gene. The DNA for the CDR3 is TGCGCCAGCAGCAACCACCGGGACTTCTCCTACAATGAGCAGTTCTTC. It is translated as CASSNHRDFSYNEQFF.

Only a few counts were recorded for this clone. The chain uses TRBV6-5 and TRBJ1-5; D perhaps matches TRBD1 (5 bases). Trimming left V 6 bases short and J 7 bases short, with 13 bases between. The CDR3 runs 13 residues. Looked up from germline, CDR1 is MNHEY and CDR2 is SVGAGI. The CDR3 nucleotides read TGTGCCAGCAGAAAAGTCGGGGACCAGCCCCAGCATTTT. Protein product: CASRKVGDQPQHF.

V usage is TRBV7-2 and J usage is TRBJ2-2; TRBD2 is a possible D gene (6 bases). The V and J ends lost 1 base and 4 bases respectively, with 7 bases between them. This CDR3 contains 14 residues. Germline assignment: CDR1 SGHTA and CDR2 FQGNSA. In DNA, the CDR3 is TGTGCCAGCAGCTTAGACGGGAGCACCGGGGAGCTGTTTTTT. Protein: CASSLDGSTGELFF.

This chain joins TRBV10-3 and TRBJ2-6; 12 bases fit TRBD1. Germline lookup yields CDR1 ENHRY and CDR2 SYGVKD. The CDR3 contains 18 residues. J was trimmed by 0 bases and V by 8 bases; bases with no gene match: 8. The CDR3 sequence: CAIGGTGGVSSGANVLTF. The CDR3 coding sequence is TGTGCCATCGGCGGGACAGGGGGCGTAAGCTCTGGGGCCAACGTCCTGACTTTC.

V is TRBV10-1 and J is TRBJ2-3; a possible D gene is TRBD2 (6 bases). The CDR3 sequence is 15 residues long. Germline values: CDR1 WNHNN, CDR2 SYGVQD (reference sequence). Trimming left V 4 bases short and J 7 bases short, with 18 bases between. This CDR3 is CASSVGGTGGYTQYF. The CDR3 DNA sequence: TGCGCCAGCAGTGTTGGCGGGACGGGCGGCTATACGCAGTATTTT.

The rearrangement links TRBV15 to TRBJ2-7, with D perhaps TRBD2 (6 bases). V was pared by 2 bases and J by 2 bases, with 22 bases between. The length of the CDR3 is 18 residues. CDR1 LNHNV and CDR2 YYDKDF come from the germline V gene (reference sequence). DNA for the CDR3: TGTGCCACCAGCAGACTGGATAATAGCGGAACCCTTACCTACGAGCAGTACTTC. It is translated as CATSRLDNSGTLTYEQYF.

J is TRBJ2-3 and V is TRBV5-6, with D hard to call. There are 13 residues in the CDR3. Germline V CDR1 and CDR2: SGHDT, YYEEEE. V lost 0 bases and J lost 0, with 2 bases in between. In nucleotides, the CDR3 is TGTGCCAGCAGCTTGGACAGCACAGATACGCAGTATTTT. Residues: CASSLDSTDTQYF. Using reference TRBV5-6 and TRBJ2-3 for the parts outside the CDR3, the full variable domain is DAGVTQSPTHLIKTRGQQVTLRCSPKSGHDTVSWYQQALGQGPQFIFQYYEEEERQRGNFPDRFSGHQFPNYSSELNVNALLLGDSALYLCASSLDSTDTQYFGPGTRLTVL.

The V and J genes are TRBV6-1 and TRBJ1-3; no clear D gene. Trimming removed 7 bases at V and 0 bases at J, with 13 bases between. The CDR3 has 15 residues. Germline CDR1 and CDR2: MNHNS and SASEGT. The CDR3 is CASKDLPASGNTIYF. CDR3 DNA: TGTGCCAGCAAGGACCTCCCTGCCTCTGGAAACACCATATATTTT.

This chain joins TRBV29-1 and TRBJ2-3; D is ambiguous. V was clipped by 4 bases and J by 2 bases, with 13 bases between them. CDR3 size: 14 residues. Germline loops: CDR1 SQVTM, CDR2 ANQGSEA. As DNA, the CDR3 is TGCAGCGTTGGGGCAGGCCTGAACACAGATACGCAGTATTTT. This codes for CSVGAGLNTDTQYF.

This clone was seen only a few times. Mismatch with germline at one junction end may stem from a read error. This chain uses TRBV7-7 with TRBJ2-5, with 8 bases lining up with TRBD2. Germline V gives CDR1 SSHAT, CDR2 FNYEAQ (reference sequence). This CDR3 is built from 16 residues. CDR3 sequence reads: CASSLGLDWSQETQYF. The CDR3 bases are TGTGCTAGCAGCTTGGGACTAGACTGGTCCCAAGAGACCCAGTACTTC.

The chain links TRBV6-6 to TRBJ1-2; TRBD1 matches at 8 bases. CDR3 length: 15 amino acids. In germline, CDR1 is MNHNY, CDR2 SVGAGI (reference sequence). J was trimmed by 4 bases and V by 6 bases; bases with no gene match: 10. CDR3 loop: CASRRTGKLTYGYTF. In DNA form, the CDR3 reads TGTGCCAGCAGACGGACAGGGAAGCTTACCTATGGCTACACCTTC.

The chain employs TRBV11-2 and TRBJ1-1; D not certain. V was clipped by 1 base and J by 1 base, with 7 bases between them. Per germline, CDR1 SGHAT and CDR2 FQNNGV. The CDR3 runs to 14 residues. Written as DNA, the CDR3 is TGTGCCAGCAGCTTAGGGGTTCCGAACACTGAAGCTTTCTTT. It translates to CASSLGVPNTEAFF.